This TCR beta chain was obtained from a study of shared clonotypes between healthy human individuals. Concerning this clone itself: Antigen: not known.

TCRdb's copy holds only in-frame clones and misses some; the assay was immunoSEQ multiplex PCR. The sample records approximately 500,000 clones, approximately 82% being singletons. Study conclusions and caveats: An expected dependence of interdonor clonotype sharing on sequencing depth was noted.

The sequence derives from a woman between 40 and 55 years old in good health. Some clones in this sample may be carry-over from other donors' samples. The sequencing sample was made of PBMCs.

This chain's CDR3 is CASSPGGPTYNEQFF. Written as DNA, the CDR3 is TGTGCCAGCTCCCCGGGAGGGCCCACCTACAATGAGCAGTTCTTC. V is TRBV18 and J is TRBJ2-1; 8 bases map to TRBD2. The germline gives CDR1 KGHSH, CDR2 LQKENI. Trimming took 6 bases from V and 2 from J; bases not matched to a gene: 6. This CDR3 is 15 amino acids long.